These 9 T cell receptor beta chains were all obtained from the same sample, sequenced in a study of blood T cell repertoires in COVID-19. The assay was immunoSEQ multiplex PCR, and TCRdb's table has in-frame clones only and misses some. The sample has some 330,000 clones; approximately 89% are singletons. The sequencing sample was made of PBMCs or T cells enriched from blood (not recorded which). These receptors originate from a man aged 35 to 55 in a cohort exposed to, infected with or recovered from COVID-19 (not recorded which).

The rearrangement links TRBV7-9 to TRBJ2-3, with 7 nucleotides matching TRBD1. Per the germline V gene, CDR1 is SEHNR and CDR2 is FQNEAQ (reference sequence). V gave up 5 bases and J gave up 1 base; unmatched junction bases: 6. This CDR3 spans 15 amino acids. This chain's CDR3 is CASSPDRVGTDTQYF. The CDR3 DNA is TGTGCCAGCAGCCCCGACAGGGTGGGCACAGATACGCAGTATTTT.

This CDR3 reads CASSYLGDTGEQYF. The CDR3 nucleotides read TGTGCCAGCAGTTACCTGGGAGATACTGGCGAGCAGTACTTC. The rearrangement links TRBV6-2 or TRBV6-3 to TRBJ2-7; perhaps TRBD2 as D (5 bases). Between the trimmed V and J ends, which lost 2 bases and 6 bases, there was a span of 14 bases. The CDR3 loop spans 14 amino acids. Germline lookup yields CDR1 MNHEY and CDR2 SVGEGT.

The rearrangement joins TRBV5-1 to TRBJ1-2; 7 bases line up with TRBD1. V lost 3 bases, J lost 2 bases, and 1 base stayed unmatched. The CDR3 is 13 residues long. Germline assignment: CDR1 SGHRS and CDR2 YFSETQ. The CDR3 DNA follows: TGCGCCAGCAGCTGGGACAGAAACTATGGCTACACCTTC. Amino acid sequence: CASSWDRNYGYTF.

The chain joins TRBV7-9 to TRBJ2-7; 10 bases line up with TRBD1. Germline loops: CDR1 SEHNR, CDR2 FQNEAQ (reference sequence). J was trimmed by 4 bases and V by 5 bases; bases with no gene match: 8. The CDR3 is 15 amino acids. The CDR3 sequence: CASSPRTGGTYEQYF. CDR3 DNA sequence: TGTGCCAGCAGCCCCCGGACAGGGGGGACTTACGAGCAGTACTTC.

The CDR3 bases are TGTGCCAGCAGCTTAGATCCAGGCATTCAGAAGGAGACCCAGTACTTC. Its translation: CASSLDPGIQKETQYF. The V call is TRBV7-9, the J call TRBJ2-5; no clear D gene. This CDR3 is 16 amino acids long. The V end was cut by 1 base, the J end by 5 bases, with 17 bases between. Looked up from germline, CDR1 is SEHNR and CDR2 is FQNEAQ (reference sequence).

The CDR3 DNA reads TGTGCCAGCAGCCCTGACGGCGGGAGTACAGATACGCAGTATTTT. It is translated as CASSPDGGSTDTQYF. The chain has TRBV7-3 and TRBJ2-3, with 7 bases fitting TRBD2. This CDR3 contains 15 residues. The V gene end was trimmed by 5 bases and the J gene end by 3 bases; junction bases not matched to a gene: 8. Germline CDR1 is SGHTA and CDR2 is FQGTGA.

The chain recombines TRBV5-1 with TRBJ1-1; 7 nucleotides line up with TRBD1. Germline V gene lookup returns CDR1 SGHRS and CDR2 YFSETQ. Germline trimming cut 3 bases from V and 3 bases from J; bases unmatched to any gene: 2. This CDR3 comprises 13 residues. This CDR3 reads CASSSGQDTEAFF. The DNA of the CDR3 is TGCGCCAGCAGCTCTGGACAGGACACTGAAGCTTTCTTT.

The chain has TRBV28 and TRBJ2-1; 12 bases line up with TRBD2. After removal of 6 bases from V and 9 bases from J, the junction contained 9 bases not matched to a gene. Germline CDR1 and CDR2: MDHEN and SYDVKM. The CDR3 consists of 15 residues. DNA of the CDR3: TGTGCCAGCAGCCGCCTAGCGGGAGGGCCGGGTGAGCAGTTCTTC. Translated, it gives CASSRLAGGPGEQFF.

CDR3 DNA sequence: TGTGCCTGGAGTCCTCTGTGGGGGGGTTTCTATGGCTACACCTTC. Protein sequence: CAWSPLWGGFYGYTF. V gene TRBV30 combines with J gene TRBJ1-2; perhaps TRBD1 as D (5 bases). Germline V gives CDR1 GTSNPN, CDR2 SVGIG (reference sequence). CDR3 size: 15 residues. V shed 2 bases and J shed 4 bases, with 17 bases lying between them.